This T cell receptor (beta chain) came from a study of regulatory T cells in long-lasting Graves disease. Time point denoted: newly diagnosed GD, antithyroid drugs for less than 3 months. RNA isolated from PBMCs was used to make the TCR library. Both iRepertoire HTBI primers and Arm-PCR of CDR3 regions were used to build the TCR beta libraries. One entry per CDR3 protein, called by TCRdb with MiXCR from the multiplex PCR reads. The sample comprises about 620,000 distinct CDR3 sequences, less than 20% of which are singletons, and more than 15% rests with the top ten. The CDR3 contains 14 residues. The germline CDR1 and CDR2 sequences are KGHSH and LQKENI. Trimming stripped 2 bases from V and 0 bases from J, with 7 bases between. These data were also reused for a study on T cells in Graves' hyperthyroidism and ophthalmopathy.

Source: peripheral blood mononuclear cells (PBMCs), taken at new diagnosis, from a patient treated with antithyroid drugs. This chain joins TRBV18 and TRBJ1-1; no clear D gene. This receptor was identified in a woman aged 25 to 39 with Graves disease. CDR3 in DNA: TGTGCCAGCTCACCAAAGATCATGAACACTGAAGCTTTCTTT. Its translation: CASSPKIMNTEAFF. Drawing the rest from reference TRBV18 and TRBJ1-1, the complete variable domain is NAGVMQNPRHLVRRRGQEARLRCSPMKGHSHVYWYRQLPEEGLKFMVYLQKENIIDESGMPKERFSAEFPKEGPSILRIQQVVRGDSAAYFCASSPKIMNTEAFFGQGTRLTVV.